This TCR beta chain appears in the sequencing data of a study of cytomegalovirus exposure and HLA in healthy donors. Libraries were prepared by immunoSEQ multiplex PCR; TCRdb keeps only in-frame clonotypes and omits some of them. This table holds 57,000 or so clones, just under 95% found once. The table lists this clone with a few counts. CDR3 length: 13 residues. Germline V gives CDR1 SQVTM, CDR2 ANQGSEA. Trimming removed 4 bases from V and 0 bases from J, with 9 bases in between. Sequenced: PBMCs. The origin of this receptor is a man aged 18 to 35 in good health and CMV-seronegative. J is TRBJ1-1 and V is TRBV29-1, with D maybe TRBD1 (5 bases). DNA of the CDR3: TGCAGCGTTGTGGAGGGGATGAACACTGAAGCTTTCTTT. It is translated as CSVVEGMNTEAFF.